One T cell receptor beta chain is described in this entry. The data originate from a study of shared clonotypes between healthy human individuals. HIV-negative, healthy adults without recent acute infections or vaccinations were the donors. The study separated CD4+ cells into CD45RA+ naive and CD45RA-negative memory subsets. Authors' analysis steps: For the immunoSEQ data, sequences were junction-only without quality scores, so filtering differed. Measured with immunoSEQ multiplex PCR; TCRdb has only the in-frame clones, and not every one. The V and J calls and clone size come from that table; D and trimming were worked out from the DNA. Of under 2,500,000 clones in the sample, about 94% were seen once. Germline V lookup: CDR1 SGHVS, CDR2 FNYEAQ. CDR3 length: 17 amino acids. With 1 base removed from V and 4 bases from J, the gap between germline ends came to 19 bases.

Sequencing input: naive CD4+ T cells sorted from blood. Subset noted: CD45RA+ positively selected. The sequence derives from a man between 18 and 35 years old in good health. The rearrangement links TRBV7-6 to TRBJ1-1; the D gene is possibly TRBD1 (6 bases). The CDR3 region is CASSLEPGVVKGTEAFF. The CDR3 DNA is TGTGCCAGCAGCTTAGAGCCAGGGGTCGTTAAGGGCACTGAAGCTTTCTTT.